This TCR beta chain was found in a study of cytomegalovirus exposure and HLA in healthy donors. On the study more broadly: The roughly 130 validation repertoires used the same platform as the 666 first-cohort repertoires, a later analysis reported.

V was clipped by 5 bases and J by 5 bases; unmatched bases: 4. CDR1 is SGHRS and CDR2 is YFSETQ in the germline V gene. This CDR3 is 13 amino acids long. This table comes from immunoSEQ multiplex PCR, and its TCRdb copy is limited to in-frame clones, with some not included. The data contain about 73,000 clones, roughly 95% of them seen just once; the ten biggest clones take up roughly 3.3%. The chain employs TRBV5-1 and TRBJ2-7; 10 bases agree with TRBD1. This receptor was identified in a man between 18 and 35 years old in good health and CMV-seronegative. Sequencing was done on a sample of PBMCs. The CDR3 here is CASRGTGENEQYF. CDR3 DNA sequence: TGCGCCAGCAGGGGGACAGGGGAAAACGAGCAGTACTTC. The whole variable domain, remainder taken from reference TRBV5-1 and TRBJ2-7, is KAGVTQTPRYLIKTRGQQVTLSCSPISGHRSVSWYQQTPGQGLQFLFEYFSETQRNKGNFPGRFSGRQFSNSRSEMNVSTLELGDSALYLCASRGTGENEQYFGPGTRLTVT.